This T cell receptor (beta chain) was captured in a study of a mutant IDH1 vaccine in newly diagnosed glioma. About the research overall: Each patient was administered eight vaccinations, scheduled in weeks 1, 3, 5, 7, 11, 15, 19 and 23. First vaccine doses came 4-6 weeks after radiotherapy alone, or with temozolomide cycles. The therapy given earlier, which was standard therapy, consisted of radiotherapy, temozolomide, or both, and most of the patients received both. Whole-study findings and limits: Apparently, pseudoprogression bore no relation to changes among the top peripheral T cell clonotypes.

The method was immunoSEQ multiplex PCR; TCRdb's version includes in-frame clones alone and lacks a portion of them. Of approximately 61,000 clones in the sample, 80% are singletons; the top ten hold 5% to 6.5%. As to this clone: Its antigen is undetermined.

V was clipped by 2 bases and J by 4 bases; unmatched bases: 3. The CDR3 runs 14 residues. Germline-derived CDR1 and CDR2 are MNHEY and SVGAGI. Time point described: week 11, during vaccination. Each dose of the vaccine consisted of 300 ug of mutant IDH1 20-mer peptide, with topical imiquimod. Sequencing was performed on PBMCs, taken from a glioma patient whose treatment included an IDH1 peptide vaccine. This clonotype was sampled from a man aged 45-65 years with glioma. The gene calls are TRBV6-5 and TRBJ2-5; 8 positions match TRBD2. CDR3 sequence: CASSYRLAGETQYF. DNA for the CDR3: TGTGCCAGCAGTTACAGGCTAGCGGGAGAGACCCAGTACTTC.